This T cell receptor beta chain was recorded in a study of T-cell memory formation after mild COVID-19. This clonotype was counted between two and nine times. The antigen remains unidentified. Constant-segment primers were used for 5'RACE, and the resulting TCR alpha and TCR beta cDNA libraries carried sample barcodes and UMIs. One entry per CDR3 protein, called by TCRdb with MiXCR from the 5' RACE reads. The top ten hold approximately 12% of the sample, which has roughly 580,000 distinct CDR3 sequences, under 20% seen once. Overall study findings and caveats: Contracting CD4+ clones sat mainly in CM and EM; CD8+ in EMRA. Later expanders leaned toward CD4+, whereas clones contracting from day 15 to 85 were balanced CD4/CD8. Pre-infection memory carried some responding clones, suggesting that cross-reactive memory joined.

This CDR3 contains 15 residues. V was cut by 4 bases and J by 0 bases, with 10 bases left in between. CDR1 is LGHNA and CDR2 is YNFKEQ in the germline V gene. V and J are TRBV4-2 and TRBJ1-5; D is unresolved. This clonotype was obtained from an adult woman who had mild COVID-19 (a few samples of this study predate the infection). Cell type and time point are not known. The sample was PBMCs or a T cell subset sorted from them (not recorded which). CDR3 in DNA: TGTGCCAGCAGCCCAGGCATGTATAGCAATCAGCCCCAGCATTTT. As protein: CASSPGMYSNQPQHF.